These 22 T cell receptor beta chains were sequenced from one sample in a study of control samples from healthy donors and cancer patients. Assay used: immunoSEQ multiplex PCR; TCRdb lists only in-frame clones, some missing. Here the sample spans about 110,000 clones, 85% to 90% being singletons. Specimen: PBMCs. The receptors stem from a woman aged 55-70 years with lung cancer.

This clone has only one observation. The V call is TRBV7-9, the J call TRBJ1-5; 7 bases are shared with TRBD1. The germline V gene has CDR1 SEHNR and CDR2 FQNEAQ (reference sequence). Unmatched junction bases numbered 10, after V lost 5 bases and J lost 6 bases. This CDR3 spans 15 amino acids. For the CDR3, the DNA is TGTGCCAGCAGCCTAGGGGACAGTCAGGGTCAGCCCCAGCATTTT. This sequence encodes CASSLGDSQGQPQHF.

The chain has TRBV12-2 and TRBJ1-4. TRBV12-2 is shown as a pseudogene. This CDR3 spans 16 amino acids. CDR3 sequence: CASRPLAQGGVEKLFF. CDR3 sequence (DNA): TGTGCAAGTCGCCCCCTGGCTCAAGGAGGGGTTGAAAAACTGTTTTTT.

The chain carries TRBV6-5 and TRBJ2-7, with D possibly TRBD2 on 5 matching bases. The V end lost 8 bases, the J end lost 7 bases, and 9 bases lay between the germline ends. Germline V CDR1 and CDR2: MNHEY, SVGAGI. This CDR3 comprises 10 residues. In DNA, the CDR3 is TGTGCCAGCGGGAGAAGAGAGCAGTACTTC. Translation gives CASGRREQYF.

This clone has only one observation. This chain connects TRBV7-2 to TRBJ2-3; 9 bases fit TRBD2. The CDR3 totals 15 residues. Germline values: CDR1 SGHTA, CDR2 FQGNSA. V was clipped by 5 bases and J by 0 bases; unmatched bases: 3. The CDR3, as DNA: TGTGCCAGCAGCGAAAGCGGGGGGAGCACAGATACGCAGTATTTT. This translates into CASSESGGSTDTQYF.

The chain couples TRBV5-1 to TRBJ2-3, with D perhaps given as TRBD1 or TRBD2 (6 bases each). The CDR3 is made up of 14 amino acids. Germline V CDR1 and CDR2: SGHRS, YFSETQ. Trimming pared 4 bases from V and 6 bases from J, leaving 15 bases between. CDR3 coding DNA: TGCGCCAGCAGCGGTGGAGGGGGGCAGGATACGCAGTATTTT. As protein: CASSGGGGQDTQYF.

The sample holds one count of this clone. The same CDR3 is also encoded by other DNA sequences in this sample. V usage is TRBV7-2 and J usage is TRBJ2-2, with 8 bases identical to TRBD1. V was clipped by 4 bases and J by 1 base; unmatched bases: 2. This CDR3 spans 15 amino acids. Germline V gene lookup returns CDR1 SGHTA and CDR2 FQGNSA. The CDR3 DNA follows: TGTGCCAGCAGCTCAGGACAGGGGAACACCGGGGAGCTGTTTTTT. Translated: CASSSGQGNTGELFF.

The chain combines TRBV6-2 or TRBV6-3 with TRBJ1-2, with D possibly TRBD1 on 6 matching bases. Germline V gene sequence: CDR1 MNHEY, CDR2 SVGEGT. The CDR3 sequence is 12 residues long. The V end lost 6 bases, the J end lost 8 bases, and 13 bases lay between the germline ends. The CDR3 loop is CASSRPGVGYTF. The CDR3 DNA sequence: TGTGCCAGCAGCCGACCAGGGGTCGGCTACACCTTC.

CDR3 in amino acids: CASSLYRGQGKLFF. CDR3 bases: TGTGCCAGCAGTTTATATAGGGGGCAGGGAAAACTGTTTTTT. The chain employs TRBV27 and TRBJ1-4; 7 bases align to TRBD1. V lost 1 base to trimming and J lost 10 bases; unmatched junction nucleotides: 6. The CDR3 loop spans 14 amino acids. Germline V gives CDR1 MNHEY, CDR2 SMNVEV (reference sequence).

This chain uses TRBV28 with TRBJ1-4, with TRBD1 matching over 10 bases. With 8 bases clipped from V and 10 bases from J, the junction kept 10 bases outside the gene matches. The CDR3 spans 14 residues. In germline, CDR1 is MDHEN, CDR2 SYDVKM. CDR3 coding DNA: TGTGCCAGCGGCACGGGACAGGGGAGGGGAAAACTGTTTTTT. Translating it yields CASGTGQGRGKLFF.

The chain employs TRBV19 and TRBJ1-1, with a tentative D call TRBD1 (5 bases). In germline, CDR1 is LNHDA, CDR2 SQIVND (reference sequence). CDR3 length: 14 amino acids. V was trimmed by 3 bases and J by 2 bases, leaving 10 bases between them. CDR3 nucleotides: TGTGCCAGTAGTATTTACAGGAGTAACACTGAAGCTTTCTTT. Encoded protein: CASSIYRSNTEAFF. The variable domain in full, with the rest retrieved from reference TRBV19 and TRBJ1-1, is DGGITQSPKYLFRKEGQNVTLSCEQNLNHDAMYWYRQDPGQGLRLIYYSQIVNDFQKGDIAEGYSVSREKKESFPLTVTSAQKNPTAFYLCASSIYRSNTEAFFGQGTRLTVV.

The CDR3 DNA is TGTGCCAGCAGCGGCCGGTGGGACACTGAAGCTTTCTTT. It is translated as CASSGRWDTEAFF. This chain joins TRBV9 and TRBJ1-1, with D uncertain. This CDR3 has 13 residues. The germline V gene encodes CDR1 SGDLS and CDR2 YYNGEE. V lost 3 bases, J lost 3 bases, and 9 bases lay in between.

Details on this clone: An end of the junction does not agree with germline; a read error may underlie this. The CDR3 bases are TGCGCCAGCAGTTTGGGTTTGACAGGGGCTAATGAAAAACTGTTTTTT. Translation: CASSLGLTGANEKLFF. The chain couples TRBV5-1 to TRBJ1-4; 8 bases line up with TRBD1. CDR3 length: 16 amino acids. Germline lookup yields CDR1 SGHRS and CDR2 YFSETQ. The entire variable domain, with the rest obtained from reference TRBV5-1 and TRBJ1-4, is as follows: KAGVTQTPRYLIKTRGQQVTLSCSPISGHRSVSWYQQTPGQGLQFLFEYFSETQRNKGNFPGRFSGRQFSNSRSEMNVSTLELGDSALYLCASSLGLTGANEKLFFGSGTQLSVL.

The chain combines TRBV7-6 with TRBJ2-7, with D unclear. Trimming took 4 bases from V and 3 from J, leaving 10 bases between them. Germline CDR1 and CDR2: SGHVS and FNYEAQ. The CDR3 consists of 13 residues. The CDR3: CASSSGPNYEQYF. CDR3 DNA sequence: TGTGCCAGCAGCTCCGGTCCCAACTACGAGCAGTACTTC.

V usage is TRBV19 and J usage is TRBJ1-1; 8 bases are a match to TRBD1. From germline, CDR1 is LNHDA and CDR2 SQIVND (reference sequence). The CDR3 is 14 residues long. The ends lost 6 bases at V and 1 base at J; junction bases unmatched: 4. The CDR3: CASSADRGNTEAFF. The CDR3 nucleotides read TGTGCCAGTAGCGCTGACAGGGGGAACACTGAAGCTTTCTTT.

V and J are TRBV29-1 and TRBJ2-3; tentative D call: TRBD1 (5 bases). Looked up from germline, CDR1 is SQVTM and CDR2 is ANQGSEA. V gave up 3 bases and J gave up 0 bases, with 10 bases separating them. This CDR3 contains 14 residues. The CDR3 loop reads CSVDQGPSTDTQYF. CDR3 nucleotide sequence: TGCAGCGTTGATCAGGGTCCTAGCACAGATACGCAGTATTTT.

This clone has a count of ten or more. Other DNA sequences in the same sample also yield this CDR3. The chain employs TRBV7-8 and TRBJ1-4; the D is unclear. CDR3 length: 16 amino acids. V dropped 2 bases and J dropped 4 bases, with 14 bases sitting between them. Germline loops: CDR1 SGHVS, CDR2 FQNEAQ. CDR3 sequence: CASSLNVRIHNEKLFF. CDR3 bases: TGTGCCAGCAGCTTAAATGTGCGGATACATAATGAAAAACTGTTTTTT.

V usage is TRBV3-1 (or the pseudogene TRBV3-2) and J usage is TRBJ2-5; TRBD2 aligns across 7 bases. The germline V gene has CDR1 LGHDT and CDR2 YNNKEL (reference sequence). This CDR3 contains 15 residues. J gave up 0 bases and V 2 bases, and 3 bases lay outside the gene matches. CDR3 nucleotide sequence: TGTGCCAGCAGCCAACCGGGAGGCTACCAAGAGACCCAGTACTTC. As protein: CASSQPGGYQETQYF.

The V gene is TRBV18, the J gene TRBJ1-5, with D perhaps TRBD1 (6 bases). Germline V gene lookup returns CDR1 KGHSH and CDR2 LQKENI. The V gene lost 4 bases and the J gene lost 4 bases, with 17 bases spanning the gap. The CDR3 totals 16 residues. The CDR3 spells CASSLWAGQRNQPQHF. DNA of the CDR3: TGTGCCAGCTCACTGTGGGCCGGACAGCGTAATCAGCCCCAGCATTTT.

This chain links TRBV3-1 (or the pseudogene TRBV3-2) with TRBJ2-2; 7 nucleotides match TRBD2. The CDR3 has 15 residues. Unmatched junction bases numbered 7, after V lost 6 bases and J lost 3 bases. Germline loops: CDR1 LGHDT, CDR2 YNNKEL (reference sequence). The CDR3 loop reads CASRRTSGDTGELFF. The CDR3 DNA follows: TGTGCCAGCAGACGGACTAGTGGAGACACCGGGGAGCTGTTTTTT.

This chain joins TRBV4-2 and TRBJ2-7; D remains unclear. CDR3 length equals 15 residues. Per germline, CDR1 LGHNA and CDR2 YNFKEQ. With 0 bases removed from V and 4 bases from J, the gap between germline ends came to 13 bases. CDR3 protein: CASSQDGIGDYEQYF. CDR3 bases: TGTGCCAGCAGCCAAGATGGTATAGGAGATTACGAGCAGTACTTC.

The chain uses TRBV9 and TRBJ1-3; tentative D call: TRBD1 (6 bases). Germline V gives CDR1 SGDLS, CDR2 YYNGEE. The V gene lost 0 bases and the J gene lost 4 bases, with 23 bases spanning the gap. This CDR3 comprises 19 residues. The CDR3 region has the DNA TGTGCCAGCAGCGTAGGTGCGGGGGCGAGACAGTTCGTGGGAAACACCATATATTTT. Encoded protein: CASSVGAGARQFVGNTIYF.

The chain employs TRBV5-1 and TRBJ2-3; unclear D gene. This CDR3 has 13 residues. V dropped 0 bases and J dropped 4 bases, with 6 bases sitting between them. Germline V gene sequence: CDR1 SGHRS, CDR2 YFSETQ. CDR3 coding DNA: TGCGCCAGCAGCTTGGCTGGGTCAGATACGCAGTATTTT. Residues: CASSLAGSDTQYF. Full variable domain (remainder filled in from reference TRBV5-1 and TRBJ2-3): KAGVTQTPRYLIKTRGQQVTLSCSPISGHRSVSWYQQTPGQGLQFLFEYFSETQRNKGNFPGRFSGRQFSNSRSEMNVSTLELGDSALYLCASSLAGSDTQYFGPGTRLTVL.